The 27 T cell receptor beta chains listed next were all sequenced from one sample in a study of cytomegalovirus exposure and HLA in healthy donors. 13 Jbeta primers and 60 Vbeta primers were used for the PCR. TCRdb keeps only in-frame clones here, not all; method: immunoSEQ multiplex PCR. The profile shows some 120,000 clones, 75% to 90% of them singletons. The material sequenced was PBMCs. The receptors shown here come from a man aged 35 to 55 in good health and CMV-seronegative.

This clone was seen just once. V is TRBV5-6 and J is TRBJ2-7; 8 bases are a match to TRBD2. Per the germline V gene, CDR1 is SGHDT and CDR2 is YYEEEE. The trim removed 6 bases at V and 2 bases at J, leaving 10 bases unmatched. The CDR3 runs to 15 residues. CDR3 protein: CASTSGGVRTYEQYF. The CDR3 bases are TGTGCCAGCACCTCGGGGGGGGTAAGGACCTACGAGCAGTACTTC.

Written as DNA, the CDR3 is TGTGCCAGCAGCGGAAAGCGGGGGGGGAGCACAGATACGCAGTATTTT. It yields the protein CASSGKRGGSTDTQYF. The chain combines TRBV9 with TRBJ2-3, with 10 bases matching TRBD2. The V segment lost 3 bases and the J segment 0 bases; nucleotides outside the gene matches: 4. Germline CDR1 and CDR2: SGDLS and YYNGEE. The CDR3 contains 16 residues.

The CDR3 region is CAWSTGTLYEQYF. DNA for the CDR3: TGTGCCTGGAGTACAGGTACCCTCTACGAGCAGTACTTC. V usage is TRBV30 and J usage is TRBJ2-7, with D maybe TRBD1 (5 bases). The CDR3 is 13 amino acids. Trimming stripped 2 bases from V and 3 bases from J, with 11 bases between. CDR1 GTSNPN and CDR2 SVGIG come from the germline V gene (reference sequence).

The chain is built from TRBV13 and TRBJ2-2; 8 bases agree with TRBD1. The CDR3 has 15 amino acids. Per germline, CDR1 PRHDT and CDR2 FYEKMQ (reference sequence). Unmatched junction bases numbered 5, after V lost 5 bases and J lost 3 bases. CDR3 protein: CASSRDRRYTGELFF. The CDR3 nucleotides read TGTGCCAGCAGCCGGGACAGGCGCTACACCGGGGAGCTGTTTTTT.

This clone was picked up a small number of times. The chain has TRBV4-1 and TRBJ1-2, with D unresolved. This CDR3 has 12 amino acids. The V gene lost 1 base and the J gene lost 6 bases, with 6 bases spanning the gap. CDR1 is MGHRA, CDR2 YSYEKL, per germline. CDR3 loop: CASSQGQDGYTF. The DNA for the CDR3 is TGCGCCAGCAGCCAAGGCCAGGATGGCTACACCTTC.

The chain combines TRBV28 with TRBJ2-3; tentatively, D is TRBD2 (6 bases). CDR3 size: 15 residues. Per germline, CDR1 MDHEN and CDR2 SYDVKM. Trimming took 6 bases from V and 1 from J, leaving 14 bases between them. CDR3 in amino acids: CASSSVAVGTDTQYF. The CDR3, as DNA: TGTGCCAGCAGCTCAGTAGCGGTGGGCACAGATACGCAGTATTTT.

As DNA, the CDR3 is TGTGCCAGCAGCCAAGGTCATAACACCGGGGAGCTGTTTTTT. Its translation is CASSQGHNTGELFF. The chain has TRBV4-2 and TRBJ2-2; no definite D call. Germline-derived CDR1 and CDR2 are LGHNA and YNFKEQ. The CDR3 runs 14 residues. V shed 1 base and J shed 2 bases, with 5 bases lying between them.

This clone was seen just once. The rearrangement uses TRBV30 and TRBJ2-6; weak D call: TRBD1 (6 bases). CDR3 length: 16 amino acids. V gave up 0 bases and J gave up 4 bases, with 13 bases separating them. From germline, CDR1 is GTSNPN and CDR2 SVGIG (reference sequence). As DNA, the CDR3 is TGTGCCTGGAGTGTAAAACAGGGCGCCGGGGCCAACGTCCTGACTTTC. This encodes CAWSVKQGAGANVLTF.

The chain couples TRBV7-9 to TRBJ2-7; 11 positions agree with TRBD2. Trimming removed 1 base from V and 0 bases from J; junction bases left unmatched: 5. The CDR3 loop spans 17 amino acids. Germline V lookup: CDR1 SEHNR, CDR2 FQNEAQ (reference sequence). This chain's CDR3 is CASSLVLAGAGSYEQYF. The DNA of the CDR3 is TGTGCCAGCAGCTTAGTACTAGCGGGGGCCGGCTCCTACGAGCAGTACTTC.

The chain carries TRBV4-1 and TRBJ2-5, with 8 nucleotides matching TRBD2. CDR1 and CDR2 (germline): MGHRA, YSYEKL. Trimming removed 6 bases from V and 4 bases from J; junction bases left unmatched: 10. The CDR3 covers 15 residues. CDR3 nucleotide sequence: TGCGCCAGCAGTCAAACTAGCGGAACTTTAGAGACCCAGTACTTC. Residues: CASSQTSGTLETQYF.

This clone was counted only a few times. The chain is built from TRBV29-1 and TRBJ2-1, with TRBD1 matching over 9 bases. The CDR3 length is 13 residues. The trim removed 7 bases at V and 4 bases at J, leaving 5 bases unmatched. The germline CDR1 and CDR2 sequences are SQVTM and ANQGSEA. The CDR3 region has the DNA TGCAGCGCTGGGACAGGGCGATACAATGAGCAGTTCTTC. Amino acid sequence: CSAGTGRYNEQFF.

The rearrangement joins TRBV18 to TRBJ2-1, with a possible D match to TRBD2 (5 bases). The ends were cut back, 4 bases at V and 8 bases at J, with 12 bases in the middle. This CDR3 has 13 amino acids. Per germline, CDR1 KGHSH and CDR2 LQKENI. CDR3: CASSLSGSDEQFF. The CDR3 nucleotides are TGTGCCAGCTCACTGTCGGGTAGCGATGAGCAGTTCTTC.

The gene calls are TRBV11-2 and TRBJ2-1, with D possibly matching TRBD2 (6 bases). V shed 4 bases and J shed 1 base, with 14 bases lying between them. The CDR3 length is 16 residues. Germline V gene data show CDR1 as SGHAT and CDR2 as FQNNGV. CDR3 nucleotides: TGTGCCAGCAGCTCATCTAGCGCCTCGTCCTACAATGAGCAGTTCTTC. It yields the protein CASSSSSASSYNEQFF.

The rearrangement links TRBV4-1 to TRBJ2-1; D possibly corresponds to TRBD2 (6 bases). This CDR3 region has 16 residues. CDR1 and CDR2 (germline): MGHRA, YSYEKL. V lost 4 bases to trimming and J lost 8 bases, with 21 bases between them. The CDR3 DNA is TGCGCCAGCAGCCCGAGTCCGGACTACCTCCGGGATGAGCAGTTCTTC. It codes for CASSPSPDYLRDEQFF.

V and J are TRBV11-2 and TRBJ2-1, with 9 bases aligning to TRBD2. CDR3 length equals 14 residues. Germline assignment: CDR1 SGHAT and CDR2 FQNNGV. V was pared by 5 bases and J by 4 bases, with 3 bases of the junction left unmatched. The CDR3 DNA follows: TGTGCCAGCAGCCGGGGACTAGCATACAATGAGCAGTTCTTC. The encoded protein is CASSRGLAYNEQFF.

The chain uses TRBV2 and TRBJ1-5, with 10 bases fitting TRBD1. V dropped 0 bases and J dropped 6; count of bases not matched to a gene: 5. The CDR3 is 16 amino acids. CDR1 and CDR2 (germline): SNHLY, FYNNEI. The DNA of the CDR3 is TGTGCCAGCAGTGAAGCTGGGGACAGGGGTTTTCAGCCCCAGCATTTT. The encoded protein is CASSEAGDRGFQPQHF.

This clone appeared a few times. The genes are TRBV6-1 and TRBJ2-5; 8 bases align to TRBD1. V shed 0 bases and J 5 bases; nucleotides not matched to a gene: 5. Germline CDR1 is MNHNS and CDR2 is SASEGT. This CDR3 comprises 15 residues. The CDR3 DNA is TGTGCCAGCAGTGAAGCCCTGACAGGGGCCGAGACCCAGTACTTC. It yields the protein CASSEALTGAETQYF.

Here the CDR3 reads CASSKAGTSGSYEQFF. CDR3 bases: TGTGCCAGTAGTAAGGCCGGGACTAGCGGGAGTTATGAGCAGTTCTTC. This chain uses TRBV19 with TRBJ2-1, with TRBD2 matching over 14 bases. The J segment lost 8 bases and the V segment lost 4 bases, leaving 7 bases of the junction unmatched. This CDR3 has 16 residues. CDR1 is LNHDA and CDR2 is SQIVND in the germline V gene (reference sequence).

The CDR3: CASSDPTGRAAEAFF. The DNA for the CDR3 is TGTGCCAGCAGTGACCCGACAGGTCGAGCAGCTGAAGCTTTCTTT. J is TRBJ1-1 and V is TRBV6-6; D is possibly TRBD1 (6 bases). The germline V gene encodes CDR1 MNHNY and CDR2 SVGAGI (reference sequence). The V end lost 5 bases, the J end lost 6 bases, and 19 bases lay between the germline ends. This CDR3 region has 15 residues.

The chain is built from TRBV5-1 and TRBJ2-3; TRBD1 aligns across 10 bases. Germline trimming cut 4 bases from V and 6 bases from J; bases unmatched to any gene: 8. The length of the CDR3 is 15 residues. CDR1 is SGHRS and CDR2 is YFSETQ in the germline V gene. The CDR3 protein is CASSHGQGGSDTQYF. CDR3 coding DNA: TGCGCCAGCAGCCATGGACAGGGGGGCTCGGATACGCAGTATTTT.

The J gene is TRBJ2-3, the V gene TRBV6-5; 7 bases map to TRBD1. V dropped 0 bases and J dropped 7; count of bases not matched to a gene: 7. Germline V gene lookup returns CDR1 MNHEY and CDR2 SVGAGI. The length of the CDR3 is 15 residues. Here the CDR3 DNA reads TGTGCCAGCAGTTACTCTTCGGGACAGAGTTATACGCAGTATTTT. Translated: CASSYSSGQSYTQYF.

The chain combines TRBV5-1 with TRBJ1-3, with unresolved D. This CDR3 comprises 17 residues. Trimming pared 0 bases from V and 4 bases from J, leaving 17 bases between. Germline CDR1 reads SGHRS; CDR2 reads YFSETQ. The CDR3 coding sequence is TGCGCCAGCAGCTTGGGAGGTTCGGCACCCTGGGGAAACACCATATATTTT. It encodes CASSLGGSAPWGNTIYF. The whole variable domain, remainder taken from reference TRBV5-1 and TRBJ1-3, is KAGVTQTPRYLIKTRGQQVTLSCSPISGHRSVSWYQQTPGQGLQFLFEYFSETQRNKGNFPGRFSGRQFSNSRSEMNVSTLELGDSALYLCASSLGGSAPWGNTIYFGEGSWLTVV.

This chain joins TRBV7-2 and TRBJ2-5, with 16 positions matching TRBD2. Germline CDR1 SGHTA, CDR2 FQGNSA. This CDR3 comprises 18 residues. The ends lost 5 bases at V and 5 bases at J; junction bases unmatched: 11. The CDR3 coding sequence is TGTGCCAGCAGCCTACCGGGACTAGCGGGGGGGGCTAGTGAGACCCAGTACTTC. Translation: CASSLPGLAGGASETQYF.

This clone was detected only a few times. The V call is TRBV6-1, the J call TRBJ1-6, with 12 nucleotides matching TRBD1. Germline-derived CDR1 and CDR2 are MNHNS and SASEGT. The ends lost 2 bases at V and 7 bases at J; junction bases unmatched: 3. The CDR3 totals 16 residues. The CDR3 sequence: CASSEWGQGANSPLHF. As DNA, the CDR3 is TGTGCCAGCAGTGAATGGGGACAGGGGGCCAATTCACCCCTCCACTTT.

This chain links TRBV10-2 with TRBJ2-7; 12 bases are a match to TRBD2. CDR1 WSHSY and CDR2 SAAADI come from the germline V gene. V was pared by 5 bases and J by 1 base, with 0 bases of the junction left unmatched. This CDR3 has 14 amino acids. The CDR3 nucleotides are TGCGCCAGCAGTCTAGCGGGAGGGTCCTACGAGCAGTACTTC. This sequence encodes CASSLAGGSYEQYF.

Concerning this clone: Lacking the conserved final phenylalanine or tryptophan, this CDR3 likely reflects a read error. The CDR3 DNA sequence: TGCGCCAGCAGCTCGACAGGGGGCGTGGCAGATACGCAGTATGTT. It is translated as CASSSTGGVADTQYV. The chain has TRBV5-1 and TRBJ2-3, with TRBD1 matching over 10 bases. The CDR3 runs 15 residues. Trimming cost V 3 bases and J 4 bases; bases outside gene matches: 5. CDR1 is SGHRS and CDR2 is YFSETQ in the germline V gene.

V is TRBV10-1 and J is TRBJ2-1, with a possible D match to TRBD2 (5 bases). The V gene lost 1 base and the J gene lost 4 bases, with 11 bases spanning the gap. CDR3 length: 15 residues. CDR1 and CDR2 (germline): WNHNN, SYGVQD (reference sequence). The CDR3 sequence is CASSEYGAEYNEQFF. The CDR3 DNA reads TGCGCCAGCAGTGAGTACGGAGCGGAGTACAATGAGCAGTTCTTC.